This is a list of T cell receptor beta chains from one sample in a study of T cell responses to AZD1222 COVID-19 vaccine. TCRdb's copy holds only in-frame clones and misses some; the assay was immunoSEQ multiplex PCR. In the table there are roughly 150,000 clones, about 91% of which are singletons. Source: peripheral blood, taken on day 0 of AZD1222 vaccination. The source of these receptors is an adult in good health. Each CDR3 is given with its conserved first and last residue. A D gene is named only where the DNA matches it firmly. Expanded clones get a size class; other rows say once, few or many, or leave the size out.

J	size	V	D	DNA	CDR3
TRBJ2-1	NA	TRBV5-4	NA	TGTGCCGGCCGGACCGAAAACAATGAGCAGTTCTTC	CAGRTENNEQFF
TRBJ2-7	NA	TRBV19	TRBD1	TGTGCCAGTAATTACAATGGGGGACAGTTCTACGAGCAGTACTTC	CASNYNGGQFYEQYF
TRBJ2-3	NA	TRBV2	TRBD2	TGTGCCAGCAGTGTGAGAAGAGCGGGAGAGGGAGATACGCAGTATTTT	CASSVRRAGEGDTQYF
TRBJ1-5	NA	TRBV28	NA	TGTGCCAGCAGTTTGGGGGGCCCTGTCAATCAGCCCCAGCATTTT	CASSLGGPVNQPQHF
TRBJ1-1	NA	TRBV28	NA	TGTGCCAGCACCAAAGGTGGGGCGAGCACTGAAGCTTTCTTT	CASTKGGASTEAFF
TRBJ1-1	NA	TRBV2	NA	TGTGCCAGCAGTGAAGTTTCAGGGATGAACACTGAAGCTTTCTTT	CASSEVSGMNTEAFF
TRBJ2-7	NA	TRBV3-1/TRBV3-2	NA	TGTGCCAGCAGCCAAGTGTCCTACGAGCAGTACTTC	CASSQVSYEQYF
TRBJ2-7	NA	TRBV6-5	TRBD2	TGTGCCAGCAGTTGGGGCCTAAGCGGGAGCTCCTACGAGCAGTACTTC	CASSWGLSGSSYEQYF
TRBJ2-5	once	TRBV6-2/TRBV6-3	TRBD2	TGTGCCAGCAGTTCTAACGGGGGGGACCAAGAGACCCAGTACTTC	CASSSNGGDQETQYF
TRBJ2-7	few	TRBV4-1	NA	TGCGCCAGCAGCCAACCCACCACAGCCGGGGCCCCATACGAGCAGTACTTC	CASSQPTTAGAPYEQYF
TRBJ1-1	NA	TRBV3-1/TRBV3-2	TRBD1	TGTGCCAGCAGCCAAGGACAGGGGCGGACTGAAGCTTTCTTT	CASSQGQGRTEAFF
TRBJ1-5	NA	TRBV6-5	NA	TGTGCCAGCAGTCAGGACAGTATCCAGCCCCAGCATTTT	CASSQDSIQPQHF
TRBJ1-4	NA	TRBV9	NA	TGTGCCAGCAGTCCTACGGTGGGGGATTCAACTAATGAAAAACTGTTTTTT	CASSPTVGDSTNEKLFF
TRBJ1-2	NA	TRBV30	NA	TGTGCCTGGAGTGTATCCTTCCGGCAGGGATTTGGCTACACCTTC	CAWSVSFRQGFGYTF
TRBJ1-2	once	TRBV9	TRBD1	TGTGCCAGCGGCCCCCCACAGGGGGCGGGTGGCTACACCTTC	CASGPPQGAGGYTF
TRBJ2-1	NA	TRBV10-3	TRBD2	TGTGCCATCAGTGTCGTTACTAGCGGGCAGCATGAGCAGTTCTTC	CAISVVTSGQHEQFF
TRBJ1-1	NA	TRBV9	TRBD1	TGTGCCAGCAGCGTAGGGGACAGGGCCATGAACACTGAAGCTTTCTTT	CASSVGDRAMNTEAFF
TRBJ2-1	NA	TRBV11-1	NA	TGTGCCAGCAGCCCACCTAGCGCGAGCTCCTACAATGAGCAGTTCTTC	CASSPPSASSYNEQFF
TRBJ1-3	NA	TRBV7-2	TRBD1	TGTGCCAGCAGCTTTACAGGGGGAAGCTCTGGAAACACCATATATTTT	CASSFTGGSSGNTIYF
TRBJ1-5	NA	TRBV27	NA	TGTGCCAGCAGTCTTAGCAATCAGCCCCAGCATTTT	CASSLSNQPQHF
TRBJ1-5	NA	TRBV3-1/TRBV3-2	NA	TGTGCCAGCAGCCAAGGGGTCTTGGGGAATCAGCCCCAGCATTTT	CASSQGVLGNQPQHF
TRBJ2-7	NA	TRBV6-2/TRBV6-3	TRBD1	TGTGCCAGCAGTGACAGGGGCGAGCAGTACTTC	CASSDRGEQYF
TRBJ2-7	NA	TRBV27	NA	TGTGCCAGCAGCAGGACACTAGGGGACCCCGGGCTCTACGAGCAGTACTTC	CASSRTLGDPGLYEQYF
TRBJ1-5	NA	TRBV6-5	TRBD1	TGTGCCAGCAGTTACGCTGCACAGGGGGCGAATCAGCCCCAGCATTTT	CASSYAAQGANQPQHF
TRBJ2-7	few	TRBV4-1	NA	TGCGCCAGCAGCCAAGAGGGGTCCATCACAGGGCAGTACTTC	CASSQEGSITGQYF
TRBJ2-5	NA	TRBV7-2	NA	TGTGCCAGCAGCTTAGGGGTTGCAGAGACCCAGTACTTC	CASSLGVAETQYF
TRBJ1-5	NA	TRBV6-2/TRBV6-3	TRBD1	TGTGCCAGCAGTTACGACCCCGGCAGGGGGCTAAATCAGCCCCAGCATTTT	CASSYDPGRGLNQPQHF
TRBJ1-2	NA	TRBV3-1/TRBV3-2	NA	TGTGCCAGCAGCCAAACTGAATACTATGGCTACACCTTC	CASSQTEYYGYTF
TRBJ1-1	NA	TRBV3-1/TRBV3-2	NA	TGTGCCAGCAGCCGGGCGCCTGTAAAGAACACTGAAGCTTTCTTT	CASSRAPVKNTEAFF
TRBJ2-1	NA	TRBV28	NA	TGTGCCAGCGGCCCTGGGGAGCAGTTCTTC	CASGPGEQFF
TRBJ2-7	NA	TRBV5-6	NA	TGTGCCAACTCAAGGACAGTTGACTACGAGCAGTACTTC	CANSRTVDYEQYF
TRBJ2-5	NA	TRBV7-3	NA	TGTGCCAGCAGCCCTTCAGGGCCCCAAGAGACCCAGTACTTC	CASSPSGPQETQYF
TRBJ2-3	once	TRBV7-3	TRBD2	TGTGCCAGCAGCTCTCAGCGGGGGCGGTCGGATACGCAGTATTTT	CASSSQRGRSDTQYF
TRBJ2-1	NA	TRBV2	TRBD2	TGTGCCAGCAGTGAGGGACTAGCGGGGGGGAGCTCCTACAATGAGCAGTTCTTC	CASSEGLAGGSSYNEQFF